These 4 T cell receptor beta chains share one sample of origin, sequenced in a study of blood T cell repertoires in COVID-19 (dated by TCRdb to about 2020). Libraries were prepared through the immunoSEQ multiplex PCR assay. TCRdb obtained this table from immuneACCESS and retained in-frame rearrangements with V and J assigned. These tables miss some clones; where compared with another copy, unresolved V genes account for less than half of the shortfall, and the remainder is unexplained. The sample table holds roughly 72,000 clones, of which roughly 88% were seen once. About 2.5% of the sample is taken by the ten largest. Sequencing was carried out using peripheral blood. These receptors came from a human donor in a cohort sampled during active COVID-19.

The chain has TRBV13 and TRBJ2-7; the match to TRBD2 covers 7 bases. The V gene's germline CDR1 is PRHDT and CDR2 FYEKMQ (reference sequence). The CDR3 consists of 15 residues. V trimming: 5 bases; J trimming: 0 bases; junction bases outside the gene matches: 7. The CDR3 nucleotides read TGTGCCAGCAGCAACGGACTAGAAAACTCCTACGAGCAGTACTTC. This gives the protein CASSNGLENSYEQYF. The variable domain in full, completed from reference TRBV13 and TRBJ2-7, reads AAGVIQSPRHLIKEKRETATLKCYPIPRHDTVYWYQQGPGQDPQFLISFYEKMQSDKGSIPDRFSAQQFSDYHSELNMSSLELGDSALYFCASSNGLENSYEQYFGPGTRLTVT.

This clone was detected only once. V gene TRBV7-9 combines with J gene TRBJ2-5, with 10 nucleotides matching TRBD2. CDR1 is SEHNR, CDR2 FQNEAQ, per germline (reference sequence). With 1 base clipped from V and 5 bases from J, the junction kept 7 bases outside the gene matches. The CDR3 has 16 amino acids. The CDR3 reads CASSLGSGGPPETQYF. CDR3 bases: TGTGCCAGCAGCTTAGGTAGCGGGGGGCCCCCGGAGACCCAGTACTTC.

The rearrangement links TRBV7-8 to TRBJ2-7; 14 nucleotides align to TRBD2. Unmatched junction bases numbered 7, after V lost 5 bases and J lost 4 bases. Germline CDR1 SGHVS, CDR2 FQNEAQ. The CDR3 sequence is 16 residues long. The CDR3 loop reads CASSRTSGGPPYEQYF. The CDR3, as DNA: TGTGCCAGCAGCCGGACTAGCGGGGGGCCCCCTTACGAGCAGTACTTC.

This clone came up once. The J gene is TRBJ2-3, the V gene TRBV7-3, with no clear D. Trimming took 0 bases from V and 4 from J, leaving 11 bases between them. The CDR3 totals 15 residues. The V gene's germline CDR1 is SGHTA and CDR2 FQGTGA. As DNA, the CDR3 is TGTGCCAGCAGCTTAACAGGTGGGCTTGCAGATACGCAGTATTTT. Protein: CASSLTGGLADTQYF.